These T cell receptor beta chains were read from a single sample in a study of CD8+ T cells in alopecia areata. Some clones are missing from TCRdb's copy, which holds only in-frame ones; the method was immunoSEQ multiplex PCR. The sample holds approximately 220,000 clones, more than 30% seen once. The material sequenced was CD4+ T cells sorted from blood, taken at approximately week 30, from a patient treated with tofacitinib. These receptors came from a human donor with alopecia areata. Both conserved end residues are part of each CDR3. The D gene is left open where the match is weak. The size entry is marked missing in some rows and otherwise reads once, few, many or a size class.

TGTGCCAGCAGCGTAGGCCTCCACACTGAAGCTTTCTTT | CASSVGLHTEAFF | NA | NA | TRBJ1-1 | 13 | TRBV9
TGTGCCAGCAGCTTACTCGGAAGTGGGGCCTACGAGCAGTACTTC | CASSLLGSGAYEQYF | NA | NA | TRBJ2-7 | 15 | TRBV7-9
TGTGCCAGCAGTCCTCTGGGGGGTGGCACAGATACGCAGTATTTT | CASSPLGGGTDTQYF | NA | few | TRBJ2-3 | 15 | TRBV28
TGTGCCTGGGAGACTGGGGCCAACGTCCTGACTTTC | CAWETGANVLTF | NA | NA | TRBJ2-6 | 12 | TRBV30
TGCGCCAGCAGCTTGAACGGGGGGCGCATCTATGGCTACACCTTC | CASSLNGGRIYGYTF | NA | NA | TRBJ1-2 | 15 | TRBV5-1
TGTGCCAGCTCACCTACTCTGAACACTGAAGCTTTCTTT | CASSPTLNTEAFF | NA | few | TRBJ1-1 | 13 | TRBV18
TGTGCCAGTAGTCCCGTCATCCCCGGCGGGGGTAAATATGAGCAGTTCTTC | CASSPVIPGGGKYEQFF | TRBD2 | NA | TRBJ2-1 | 17 | TRBV19
TGTGCCAGCAGTGAATTCGAGGGACAAGCAGGCTACACCTTC | CASSEFEGQAGYTF | NA | NA | TRBJ1-2 | 14 | TRBV25-1
TGCGCCAGCAGCTTGATGCCCCAAGCGGGAGCGCCCAAGTACTTC | CASSLMPQAGAPKYF | TRBD2 | NA | TRBJ2-7 | 15 | TRBV5-1
TGTGCCAGCAGTCTATACGGGACAGGAGACTACGAGCAGTACTTC | CASSLYGTGDYEQYF | TRBD1 | NA | TRBJ2-7 | 15 | TRBV6-5
TGCAGCGTGGAGGGGGATGGCGAGCAGTACTTC | CSVEGDGEQYF | NA | few | TRBJ2-7 | 11 | TRBV29-1
TGCAGCGTCGAGGCAACGGGACTCTCCCTGGGGCAGTACTTC | CSVEATGLSLGQYF | NA | few | TRBJ2-7 | 14 | TRBV29-1
TGTGCCAGCGGAAGACAGGGACTCCGGCCCATCTATGGCTACACCTTC | CASGRQGLRPIYGYTF | TRBD1 | NA | TRBJ1-2 | 16 | TRBV5-4
TGTGCCTGGACCCGGTGGACAGGGAGGTATGGCTACACCTTC | CAWTRWTGRYGYTF | TRBD1 | NA | TRBJ1-2 | 14 | TRBV30
TGTGCCAGCAGCGAGGGAGGGGCACGGGATTCACCCCTCCACTTT | CASSEGGARDSPLHF | NA | NA | TRBJ1-6 | 15 | TRBV9
TGTGCCAGCGCAGGACTAGCGGGGCCCGACTCCTACAATGAGCAGTTCTTC | CASAGLAGPDSYNEQFF | TRBD2 | NA | TRBJ2-1 | 17 | TRBV7-2
TGTGCCTGCACGCGAAGTAATAGCAATCAGCCCCAGCATTTT | CACTRSNSNQPQHF | NA | NA | TRBJ1-5 | 14 | TRBV30
TGTGCCAGCAGCTTTCGGTATGAGCAGTTCTTC | CASSFRYEQFF | NA | few | TRBJ2-1 | 11 | TRBV5-8
TGTGCCAGCACGACCAAAGGGGGCCGTACAGATACGCAGTATTTT | CASTTKGGRTDTQYF | TRBD1 | few | TRBJ2-3 | 15 | TRBV19
TGTGCCACCAGCAGGTTCCGACAGGGGGCTGGCACTGAAGCTTTCTTT | CATSRFRQGAGTEAFF | TRBD1 | NA | TRBJ1-1 | 16 | TRBV15
TGCGCCAGCAGCTTTGGTGAAGCTTTCTTT | CASSFGEAFF | NA | NA | TRBJ1-1 | 10 | TRBV5-1
TGTGCCAGCAGGTGGGAAGATGGAACCTACGAGCAGTACTTC | CASRWEDGTYEQYF | NA | few | TRBJ2-7 | 14 | TRBV2
TGTGCCTGGAGTGGGGTTGATGAGCAGTTCTTC | CAWSGVDEQFF | NA | few | TRBJ2-1 | 11 | TRBV30
TGCGCCAGCAGCCAGACAGGGAATGGGGATGAAGCTTTCTTT | CASSQTGNGDEAFF | TRBD1 | NA | TRBJ1-1 | 14 | TRBV5-1
TGTGCCAGCAGTCCCCGAGCCGGGACAGGGTCACCCCTCCACTTT | CASSPRAGTGSPLHF | TRBD1 | NA | TRBJ1-6 | 15 | TRBV25-1
TGCGCCAGCAGCTTGGATGGGGGGGCAGACGAGCAGTTCTTC | CASSLDGGADEQFF | NA | NA | TRBJ2-1 | 14 | TRBV5-1
TGCAGCGTCCTCGACGATGACAGGGGCCAGGGTCAGCCCCAGCATTTT | CSVLDDDRGQGQPQHF | TRBD1 | NA | TRBJ1-5 | 16 | TRBV29-1
TGTGCCAGCAGCTTAGGTAGCGGGGGTTATGGCTACACCTTC | CASSLGSGGYGYTF | NA | few | TRBJ1-2 | 14 | TRBV7-2
TGCGCCAGCAGCTTGGATGGGAACCGGGCTGGCTACACCTTC | CASSLDGNRAGYTF | NA | few | TRBJ1-2 | 14 | TRBV5-1
TGCGCCAGCAGCTTTACCCAAGAGACCCAGTACTTC | CASSFTQETQYF | NA | NA | TRBJ2-5 | 12 | TRBV5-1
TGTGCCTGGGGGACTAGCGATACGCAGTATTTT | CAWGTSDTQYF | TRBD2 | NA | TRBJ2-3 | 11 | TRBV30
TGCAGCGTTGAAGCCCGGGTTGGGAACACTGAAGCTTTCTTT | CSVEARVGNTEAFF | NA | few | TRBJ1-1 | 14 | TRBV29-1